This T cell receptor beta chain was sequenced during a study of cytomegalovirus exposure and HLA in healthy donors (dated by TCRdb to about 2017). About the study as a whole: An earlier analysis of several hundred of the donors reported 276 Gb of sequence data and 95 million to 140 million unique TCR beta sequences obtained from roughly 180 million T cells. About 330 gigabases of sequencing data and 70 million to 100 million unique TCR sequences made up an early release that covered roughly 670 HLA-typed donors. The genetic ancestry cluster associated with self-reported Caucasian donors included 70% to 85% of the roughly 400 genotyped donors. The study was designed to test whether signatures of past pathogen exposure could be identified by cataloging public T cell receptors. The study used immunosequencing to profile the T cell repertoires of approximately 690 subjects and linked those repertoires to cytomegalovirus serostatus. In addition to the first cohort of hundreds of subjects, a separate validation cohort of under 150 different subjects was used. To predict cytomegalovirus infection status, the study combined high-throughput TCR immunosequencing, statistical association of individual TCRs with disease status, and machine learning. To study patterns of TCR occurrence, a later analysis re-analyzed previously published TCR beta repertoires from around 670 donors and added high-resolution HLA genotyping. Rather than drawing on any new phenotypic data, the later analysis identified candidate immune exposures from TCR beta sequences and the way those sequences occurred across donors. An earlier analysis of approximately 630 of the donors applied high-throughput TCR beta sequencing to assess whether each TCR beta V gene segment acted as functional or pseudogenic. Donor age, sex, ethnicity and CMV serostatus were compiled alongside the repertoire data. A later genetic analysis took genome-wide SNP genotypes for about 65% of the 666 donors and used that subset as a discovery cohort. All discovery cohort repertoires had been generated on a single sequencing platform. Class I and class II HLA loci were covered by the typing at four-digit resolution. Typing coverage differed by locus: A, B, C, DRB1 and DQB1 were typed in about 629-640 donors, DQA1 in approximately 520, DPA1 in some 600, and DPB1 in roughly 470. Roughly 5 DR-DQ haplotypes were handled as single units for association and clustering because linkage in the cohort was strong. Across 300 to 400 genotyped donors of the cohort, an average of approximately 240,000 unique TCR beta nucleotide sequences per donor were sequenced, and approximately 19% of those sequences were non-productive. On the study overall, not on this receptor specifically: Linkage disequilibrium might explain the correlated functional status among segregating V segments, but an unknown experimental factor could not be excluded. Because HLA typing was missing for some donors at each locus, association tests included only the typed subset. The 87-base-pair reads could not distinguish some IMGT-functional V segments, including TRBV6-2 and TRBV6-3, so those segments were excluded. Compared with equally common non-associated chains, HLA-associated TCR beta chains in a later analysis were more clonally expanded and had lower generation probabilities. Broadly in line with IMGT annotations, most TCR beta V segments showed up in productive rearrangements about 87% or about 30% of the time in an earlier analysis of around 550 of the donors. Seventeen rarely observed V segments, including chromosome 9 orphons, were excluded from the earlier analysis of several hundred of the donors because counts were too low. The cohort was sequenced for TCR beta chains only, and without alpha or paired-chain data the features that could be detected were limited. When HLA alleles, especially DR and DQ, strongly co-occurred, attributing TCR associations to individual alleles was difficult. In the study, around 150 TCR beta chains were listed as associated with cytomegalovirus. At a false discovery rate of 0.05, a later analysis linked around 15,000 TCR beta sequences to specific HLA alleles. For the cohort, immune exposure information was limited to CMV serostatus. Cytomegalovirus status was reported to be diagnosed by the classifier with high specificity and sensitivity in both the original and validation cohorts. A further reported finding was that TCR beta sequences accurately predicted the HLA-A and HLA-B alleles for most subjects in the first cohort. While some public TCRs were present in many individuals, most TCR sequences turned up only very rarely across donors. The authors suggested that the approach could potentially be extended to other disease states and immunological phenotypes. According to a later genetic analysis, donors in an Asian-associated ancestry cluster had fewer N-insertions in productive TCRs than the approximately 610-donor mean. In vitro tests confirmed that a few of the cytomegalovirus-associated TCR beta chains recognize cytomegalovirus antigens. A later analysis reported that several top co-occurrence clusters appeared linked to parvovirus B19, influenza, CMV and Epstein-Barr virus. In a later genetic analysis, a missense DCLRE1C variant was associated with V-gene and J-gene trimming of TCR beta chains, and the association was replicated in an independent cohort. In a later analysis, the rate of TCR association differed among HLA loci, with DRB1 alleles having the most associated TCRs and HLA-C alleles having the fewest. A later analysis found that most CMV-associated TCR beta chains appeared HLA-restricted, with HLA associations seemingly driven largely by CMV exposure. Roughly uniform sequencing depth across donors was assumed in presence/absence analyses, although this assumption may not hold. A group of highly shared sequence variants was considered likely to be a technical artifact of the sequencing pipeline.

The library was obtained by the immunoSEQ multiplex PCR assay. For the multiplex PCR, a mixture combining 60 forward primers for TCR Vbeta segments and 13 reverse primers for TCR Jbeta segments was used. Amplification of the CDR3 region of rearranged TCR beta genes was performed with a multiplex PCR assay on genomic DNA. The Illumina HiSeq System was used to sequence the amplified TCR beta libraries as 87-base-pair reads. Per the original workflow: A later analysis tallied tens of millions of unique TCR beta chains across the 666 repertoires, and some 10 million of those chains were shared by two or more donors. Raw reads were error-corrected and collapsed into unique sequences with a nearest-neighbor algorithm that merged closely related sequences to remove PCR and sequencing errors. To assign V, D and J gene segments, CDR3 sequences were aligned to IMGT reference sequences. Each retained sequence needed at least a six-nucleotide match to both a V gene segment and a J gene segment. A rearrangement was called productive if the CDR3 had no stop codons and remained in frame with V and J, and every other rearrangement was called non-productive. CDR3 was defined according to IMGT convention as the region running from the second conserved V-encoded cysteine to the conserved J-encoded phenylalanine. In an earlier analysis of 500 to 650 of the donors, sequences lacking an unambiguous match to a single V gene segment were excluded. In an earlier analysis of approximately 550 of the donors, V segments were called functional above 56.7% productive rearrangements and were called segregating when the between-donor standard deviation exceeded 5%. A statistical classification framework was built for diagnosing cytomegalovirus status from the catalog of TCR beta chain sequences. V and J gene assignment, in a later analysis, came from comparing TCR nucleotide sequences with IMGT/GENE-DB human TR gene sequences. A later analysis assigned CDR3 sequences and most-parsimonious VDJ recombination scenarios with the TCRdist pipeline. A later analysis defined each TCR beta chain by its CDR3 amino acid sequence plus V-gene family, and excluded reads lacking a unique V-gene family. In a later analysis, 550 to 650 highly shared, low-generation-probability nucleotide sequences were removed to address suspected cross-contamination and a sequencing artifact. In a later analysis, a clonal expansion index was calculated for each public chain from normalized within-repertoire ranks of inferred template counts. In a later analysis, generation probabilities were computed with a VDJ recombination model fitted to out-of-frame rearrangements, and the resulting probabilities were checked against IGoR. In a later analysis, hypergeometric tests were used to score TCR-TCR, TCR-HLA and TCR-CMV co-occurrence, with a repertoire-size bias correction applied to TCR pairs. To estimate false discovery rates, a later analysis permuted the HLA or CMV assignments 20 times. In a later analysis, co-occurring TCRs were grouped using DBSCAN, with TCRdist sequence similarity added in when clustering inside HLA-allele-positive subsets. Repertoires with fewer than 30,000 or more than 120,000 public chains were left out of co-occurrence clustering, as were about 5 repertoires with anomalous nucleotide sharing. TCRdb provides this immuneACCESS table in a form limited to in-frame rearrangements. Some clones are lacking; in checked studies, under half of them reflect an unresolved V gene, and why the rest are absent is not known. V, J and clone size derive from that table, while D and trimming were established from the DNA sequence. A total of 100,000 to 150,000 clones appear in this sample, under 80% of them only once. The leading ten clones occupy more than 3.5% of the sample.

The cohort comprised some 680 healthy bone marrow donors. At the time of sampling, every cohort member was nominally healthy, though immune exposures that went unrecorded were likely present. The donor tested CMV seropositive and was one of the 289 seropositive cohort members. A peripheral blood sample was collected from each donor, and TCR beta sequencing was performed on peripheral blood mononuclear cells. Genomic DNA extraction from the blood cell samples was performed with the Qiagen DNeasy Blood Extraction Kit. A remark on this clone: Its cognate antigen has yet to be identified. Per-base quality was not reported, and no clone a single base away is much larger than it.

V and J are truncated by 5 bases and 5 bases respectively, leaving an intervening sequence of 16 bases. CDR1 and CDR2, per the germline V gene, are KGHSH and LQKENI. The CDR3, cysteine through phenylalanine, is 15 amino acids long. Of the read, only the CDR3 DNA is kept; its 45 bases are in frame from base 1. This sequence uses TRBV18 and TRBJ1-5; 5 matching bases give a weak D call of TRBD1. The sequencing sample was made of PBMCs. The source is a man aged 35 to 55 in good health and CMV-seropositive. The CDR3 region reads CASSGGTRTDQPQHF. The bases are TGTGCCAGCTCAGGAGGGACTAGGACGGATCAGCCCCAGCATTTT. Full variable domain (CDR3 extended with the reference TRBV18 and TRBJ1-5 proteins): NAGVMQNPRHLVRRRGQEARLRCSPMKGHSHVYWYRQLPEEGLKFMVYLQKENIIDESGMPKERFSAEFPKEGPSILRIQQVVRGDSAAYFCASSGGTRTDQPQHFGDGTRLSIL.